This T cell receptor (beta chain) was retrieved from a study of blood T cells in healthy people across ages. The ends lost 0 bases at V and 5 bases at J; junction bases unmatched: 9. Germline V gene data show CDR1 as DFQATT and CDR2 as SNEGSKA (reference sequence). This CDR3 is 17 amino acids long. Sample-barcoded 5' priming and a J-beta primer mix drove a second PCR of roughly 7 to 11 cycles. TCRdb independently ran MiXCR on the 5' RACE reads; one entry per CDR3 protein. The top ten hold roughly 10% of the sample, which has about 1.6 million distinct CDR3 sequences, about 32% seen once. The TCR sequence derives from a woman in her 30s in good health. The chain has TRBV20-1 and TRBJ2-7; 14 bases match TRBD2. The sample consisted of blood. The CDR3 DNA follows: TGCAGTGCTAGAGATTTGACTAGCGGGAGGGCCGGAAACGAGCAGTACTTC. Translating gives CSARDLTSGRAGNEQYF.